This TCR beta chain was profiled in a study of blood T cells in healthy people across ages. This clonotype appeared a few times. Primers used in a second PCR of roughly 6 to 11 cycles were a sample-barcoded 5' primer and a J-beta primer mix. In TCRdb, the 5' RACE reads were re-called with MiXCR into one record per CDR3 protein. The repertoire holds fewer than 750,000 distinct CDR3 sequences, with more than 45% as singletons. Looked up from germline, CDR1 is SGHTA and CDR2 is FQGTGA. The CDR3 extends over 15 amino acids. This sequence originates from a woman older than 75 in good health. The specimen was blood. The rearrangement links TRBV7-3 to TRBJ2-1; 12 bases line up with TRBD2. The J call may be mistaken, given a closer DNA end match to TRBJ2-7. CDR3 bases: TGTGCCAGCAGCTCAAGACTAGCGGGAGTTAATGAGCAGTACTTC. Its protein is CASSSRLAGVNEQYF.